This T cell receptor (beta chain) originates from a study of radiotherapy plus CTLA-4 blockade in lung cancer. V was pared by 2 bases and J by 7 bases, with 21 bases between. This CDR3 spans 16 amino acids. Germline V gives CDR1 SQVTM, CDR2 ANQGSEA. Data came from immunoSEQ multiplex PCR; TCRdb stores just in-frame clones and leaves some out. The table records tens of thousands of clones, 79% of them present only once. Participants had chemo-refractory metastatic non-small-cell lung cancer and were treated with focal radiation plus ipilimumab CTLA-4 blockade. Study-level results: There was expansion of tumor-derived TCR clones in blood after radiotherapy plus ipilimumab. Among reported predictors of response, early blood T cell clone dynamics with interferon-beta performed best.

For this clone: Its antigen is currently unknown.

Sequenced material: peripheral blood, taken from a patient treated with radiotherapy plus ipilimumab. The sequence was obtained from a human donor with non-small cell lung cancer who had a complete response to radiotherapy plus ipilimumab. V gene TRBV29-1 combines with J gene TRBJ2-1; D gene unclear. The CDR3 DNA follows: TGCAGCGTTGAAAAAGGGTATCGGAACTTCTTTAATGAGCAGTTCTTC. This translates into CSVEKGYRNFFNEQFF.